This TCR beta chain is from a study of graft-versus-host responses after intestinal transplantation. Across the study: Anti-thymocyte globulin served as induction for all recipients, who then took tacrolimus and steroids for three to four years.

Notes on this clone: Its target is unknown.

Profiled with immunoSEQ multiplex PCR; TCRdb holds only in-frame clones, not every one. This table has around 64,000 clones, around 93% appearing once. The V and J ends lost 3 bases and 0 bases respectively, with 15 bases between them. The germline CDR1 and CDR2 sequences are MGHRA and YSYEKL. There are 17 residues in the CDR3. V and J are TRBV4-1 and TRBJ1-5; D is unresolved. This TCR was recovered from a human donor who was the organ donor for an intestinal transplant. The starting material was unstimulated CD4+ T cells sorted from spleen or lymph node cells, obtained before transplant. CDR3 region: CASSQDDLKDSNQPQHF. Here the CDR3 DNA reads TGCGCCAGCAGCCAGGACGACCTGAAGGATAGCAATCAGCCCCAGCATTTT.